These 25 T cell receptor beta chains were sequenced from one sample in a study of PD-1 blockade in classical Hodgkin lymphoma. Using immunoSEQ multiplex PCR, the repertoire was profiled, and TCRdb retains in-frame clones only, with some absent. The data hold about 28,000 clones, with approximately 90% observed a single time. This sample's time point: newly diagnosed, previously untreated cHL patient sample. Sequencing input: peripheral blood mononuclear cells (PBMCs). Receptors were obtained from a human donor with classical Hodgkin lymphoma.

The rearrangement joins TRBV30 to TRBJ2-1, with TRBD2 matching 8 bases. The germline CDR1 and CDR2 sequences are GTSNPN and SVGIG (reference sequence). The J segment lost 4 bases and the V segment lost 1 base, leaving 6 bases of the junction unmatched. This CDR3 has 15 residues. CDR3 sequence reads: CAWSAGTSFYNEQFF. CDR3 coding DNA: TGTGCCTGGAGTGCCGGGACTAGTTTTTACAATGAGCAGTTCTTC.

The table lists this clone with a few counts. J is TRBJ2-3 and V is TRBV28, with D perhaps matching TRBD2 (5 bases). V dropped 6 bases and J dropped 1 base, with 17 bases sitting between them. This CDR3 is 16 amino acids long. Germline CDR1 MDHEN, CDR2 SYDVKM. The DNA for the CDR3 is TGTGCCAGCAGCCCAGTAGGCGGGCCGGGCACAGATACGCAGTATTTT. Encoded protein: CASSPVGGPGTDTQYF.

The chain employs TRBV6-4 and TRBJ2-1; 13 bases are shared with TRBD2. V lost 5 bases, J lost 6 bases, and 4 bases stayed unmatched. The germline V gene encodes CDR1 MRHNA and CDR2 SNTAGT. The CDR3 covers 15 residues. CDR3 nucleotides: TGTGCCAGCAGTTCCGGGACTAGCGGGATCAATGAGCAGTTCTTC. It translates to CASSSGTSGINEQFF.

V gene TRBV7-9 combines with J gene TRBJ2-7, with D possibly called TRBD1 or TRBD2 (6 bases each). The CDR3 is 12 residues long. V was cut by 5 bases and J by 6 bases, with 11 bases left in between. CDR1 is SEHNR and CDR2 is FQNEAQ in the germline V gene (reference sequence). The DNA for the CDR3 is TGTGCCAGCAGCCGGGAGACAGGCGAGCAGTACTTC. It yields the protein CASSRETGEQYF.

J is TRBJ2-3 and V is TRBV2; 10 bases map to TRBD2. This CDR3 is built from 17 residues. V trimming: 2 bases; J trimming: 4 bases; junction bases outside the gene matches: 9. Germline CDR1 SNHLY, CDR2 FYNNEI. The CDR3 spells CASSESGASGRADTQYF. The CDR3 nucleotides read TGTGCCAGCAGTGAAAGTGGGGCTAGCGGGAGAGCAGATACGCAGTATTTT.

The genes are TRBV5-1 and TRBJ1-2; TRBD1 agrees at 8 bases. The CDR3 has 15 residues. Germline V gives CDR1 SGHRS, CDR2 YFSETQ. After removal of 0 bases from V and 4 bases from J, the junction contained 5 bases not matched to a gene. CDR3 loop: CASSLDQGALYGYTF. The CDR3 DNA is TGCGCCAGCAGCTTGGACCAGGGGGCCCTCTATGGCTACACCTTC. Full variable domain (missing parts from reference TRBV5-1 and TRBJ1-2): KAGVTQTPRYLIKTRGQQVTLSCSPISGHRSVSWYQQTPGQGLQFLFEYFSETQRNKGNFPGRFSGRQFSNSRSEMNVSTLELGDSALYLCASSLDQGALYGYTFGSGTRLTVV.

This sequence joins TRBV10-3 and TRBJ2-7, with D uncertain. V gave up 6 bases and J gave up 7 bases, with 7 bases separating them. This CDR3 has 10 residues. CDR1 and CDR2 (germline): ENHRY, SYGVKD. CDR3 sequence: CAIRDVEQYF. Written as DNA, the CDR3 is TGTGCCATCAGAGACGTGGAGCAGTACTTC.

The gene calls are TRBV5-1 and TRBJ2-3, with 9 bases that match TRBD2. Trimming took 4 bases from V and 0 from J; bases not matched to a gene: 6. There are 16 residues in the CDR3. Germline V gene sequence: CDR1 SGHRS, CDR2 YFSETQ. DNA of the CDR3: TGCGCCAGCAGCCCCGGACTAGCGCAAAGCACAGATACGCAGTATTTT. Translating gives CASSPGLAQSTDTQYF.

In regard to this clone: Distinct nucleotide sequences in the sample also encode this CDR3. V is TRBV18 and J is TRBJ2-2; D gene ambiguous. The germline V gene encodes CDR1 KGHSH and CDR2 LQKENI. Trimming left V 0 bases short and J 4 bases short, with 3 bases between. The CDR3 length is 13 residues. DNA of the CDR3: TGTGCCAGCTCACCACCGGGCACCGGGGAGCTGTTTTTT. Translation: CASSPPGTGELFF.

The rearrangement joins TRBV28 to TRBJ2-2, with D perhaps assigned TRBD1 or TRBD2 (6 bases each). This CDR3 contains 16 residues. V was pared by 0 bases and J by 1 base, with 9 bases between. Germline CDR1 reads MDHEN; CDR2 reads SYDVKM. CDR3 sequence (DNA): TGTGCCAGCAGTTTATGGGGGGGACAGAACACCGGGGAGCTGTTTTTT. Protein: CASSLWGGQNTGELFF. The entire variable domain, with the rest obtained from reference TRBV28 and TRBJ2-2, is as follows: DVKVTQSSRYLVKRTGEKVFLECVQDMDHENMFWYRQDPGLGLRLIYFSYDVKMKEKGDIPEGYSVSREKKERFSLILESASTNQTSMYLCASSLWGGQNTGELFFGEGSRLTVL.

J is TRBJ1-4 and V is TRBV7-4, with D possibly matching TRBD1 (6 bases). Germline lookup yields CDR1 SGHVT and CDR2 SQSDAQ. The CDR3 extends over 15 amino acids. V lost 2 bases and J 4 bases, leaving 11 bases between the germline ends. As DNA, the CDR3 is TGTGCCAGCAGCTTACAACGGGGGCTTAATGAAAAACTGTTTTTT. It yields the protein CASSLQRGLNEKLFF.

This sequence joins TRBV28 and TRBJ1-4; TRBD1 matches 9 bases. Germline V gene sequence: CDR1 MDHEN, CDR2 SYDVKM. This CDR3 has 15 amino acids. V dropped 6 bases and J dropped 4; count of bases not matched to a gene: 6. The CDR3 sequence is CASSVPGQGNEKLFF. The CDR3 region has the DNA TGTGCCAGCAGCGTACCGGGACAGGGTAATGAAAAACTGTTTTTT.

This clone was recorded once. The chain is built from TRBV7-2 and TRBJ2-7, with D possibly matching TRBD2 (5 bases). V was shortened by 3 bases and J by 2 bases, with 8 bases between the two germline ends. This CDR3 is built from 13 residues. Per germline, CDR1 SGHTA and CDR2 FQGNSA. CDR3: CASSFPGTYEQYF. CDR3 sequence (DNA): TGTGCCAGCAGCTTTCCCGGGACCTACGAGCAGTACTTC. Variable domain in full (rest from reference TRBV7-2 and TRBJ2-7): GAGVSQSPSNKVTEKGKDVELRCDPISGHTALYWYRQSLGQGLEFLIYFQGNSAPDKSGLPSDRFSAERTGGSVSTLTIQRTQQEDSAVYLCASSFPGTYEQYFGPGTRLTVT.

The gene calls are TRBV19 and TRBJ2-2; 7 nucleotides agree with TRBD1. The V gene end was trimmed by 10 bases and the J gene end by 5 bases; junction bases not matched to a gene: 7. This CDR3 contains 13 residues. Germline CDR1 reads LNHDA; CDR2 reads SQIVND (reference sequence). In DNA, the CDR3 is TGTGCCACCGGGGCAGGGGGAACCGGGGAGCTGTTTTTT. Residues: CATGAGGTGELFF.

In its sample, this clone was seen a few times. The chain has TRBV5-1 and TRBJ2-3; 10 bases are a match to TRBD2. This CDR3 is built from 15 residues. CDR1 SGHRS and CDR2 YFSETQ come from the germline V gene. V lost 1 base, J lost 2 bases, and 1 base stayed unmatched. The CDR3 sequence: CASSLTSGDTDTQYF. CDR3 nucleotides: TGCGCCAGCAGCTTGACTAGCGGGGACACAGATACGCAGTATTTT. Drawing the rest from reference TRBV5-1 and TRBJ2-3, the complete variable domain is KAGVTQTPRYLIKTRGQQVTLSCSPISGHRSVSWYQQTPGQGLQFLFEYFSETQRNKGNFPGRFSGRQFSNSRSEMNVSTLELGDSALYLCASSLTSGDTDTQYFGPGTRLTVL.

This sequence joins TRBV19 and TRBJ2-2; D perhaps matches TRBD1 (5 bases). The germline CDR1 and CDR2 sequences are LNHDA and SQIVND (reference sequence). CDR3 length: 15 amino acids. Trimming took 7 bases from V and 2 from J, leaving 14 bases between them. CDR3 DNA: TGTGCCAGTATTAGGGGAATCGGAAACACCGGGGAGCTGTTTTTT. Its translation is CASIRGIGNTGELFF.

The rearrangement uses TRBV7-3 and TRBJ1-4; D unclear. Trimming shortened V by 5 bases and J by 5 bases, and 9 bases separated the two germline ends. Per the germline V gene, CDR1 is SGHTA and CDR2 is FQGTGA. The CDR3 extends over 13 amino acids. Here the CDR3 DNA reads TGTGCCAGCAGCCGGACGGCGAATGAAAAACTGTTTTTT. Protein: CASSRTANEKLFF.

The rearrangement links TRBV28 to TRBJ1-2; 8 bases match TRBD1. V lost 7 bases, J lost 7 bases, and 11 bases stayed unmatched. CDR1 is MDHEN, CDR2 SYDVKM, per germline. The CDR3 has 14 amino acids. DNA of the CDR3: TGTGCCAGCAAGACCGGACAGGGTGTTGGTGGCTACACCTTC. It specifies CASKTGQGVGGYTF.

This clone is a singleton in its sample. The J gene is TRBJ2-2, the V gene TRBV7-9; the match to TRBD1 covers 7 bases. The germline V gene has CDR1 SEHNR and CDR2 FQNEAQ (reference sequence). Trimming took 4 bases from V and 8 from J; bases not matched to a gene: 7. This CDR3 contains 14 residues. The DNA of the CDR3 is TGTGCCAGCAGCTCCTACAAGACAGGGGGGGAGCTGTTTTTT. It yields the protein CASSSYKTGGELFF.

The chain joins TRBV28 to TRBJ2-1; 10 bases are a match to TRBD2. The CDR3 contains 15 residues. Looked up from germline, CDR1 is MDHEN and CDR2 is SYDVKM. V gave up 4 bases and J gave up 3 bases; unmatched junction bases: 3. DNA for the CDR3: TGTGCCAGCAGTTCTAGCGGGGGCTTCTACAATGAGCAGTTCTTC. It specifies CASSSSGGFYNEQFF.

This chain connects TRBV6-5 to TRBJ1-1, with 7 bases aligning to TRBD1. Trimming cost V 2 bases and J 4 bases; bases outside gene matches: 7. CDR3 length: 15 residues. Germline V gene sequence: CDR1 MNHEY, CDR2 SVGAGI. The CDR3 loop reads CASSYQGRGSTEAFF. As DNA, the CDR3 is TGTGCCAGCAGTTACCAGGGCAGGGGGAGCACTGAAGCTTTCTTT.

The genes are TRBV21-1 and TRBJ1-6. TRBV21-1 is tagged as a pseudogene. This CDR3 is 16 amino acids long. In DNA form, the CDR3 reads TGTGCCAGCAGCATAACGGGGAGCTCCTATAATTCACCCCTCCACTTT. Amino acids: CASSITGSSYNSPLHF.

The V gene is TRBV7-2, the J gene TRBJ2-1; 7 bases are a match to TRBD2. CDR1 and CDR2 from the germline V gene are SGHTA and FQGNSA. V lost 5 bases to trimming and J lost 15 bases; unmatched junction nucleotides: 13. The CDR3 consists of 13 residues. The CDR3 loop is CASSAGRLATLFF. The CDR3 DNA reads TGTGCCAGCAGCGCTGGCCGACTAGCTACTCTGTTCTTC. The full variable domain, in which reference TRBV7-2 and TRBJ2-1 provide the parts outside the CDR3, is GAGVSQSPSNKVTEKGKDVELRCDPISGHTALYWYRQSLGQGLEFLIYFQGNSAPDKSGLPSDRFSAERTGGSVSTLTIQRTQQEDSAVYLCASSAGRLATLFFGPGTRLTVL.

The sample holds one count of this clone. The J gene is TRBJ1-2, the V gene TRBV28; D gene ambiguous. V gave up 3 bases and J gave up 4 bases, with 12 bases separating them. Germline CDR1 reads MDHEN; CDR2 reads SYDVKM. The CDR3 length is 14 residues. CDR3 DNA sequence: TGTGCCAGCAGTTTTTGGGTGAAGGGCTATGGCTACACCTTC. The encoded protein is CASSFWVKGYGYTF.

The count of this clone is one. The chain uses TRBV19 and TRBJ2-5; the D is unclear. Germline CDR1 is LNHDA and CDR2 is SQIVND (reference sequence). This CDR3 is built from 13 residues. Trimming took 8 bases from V and 0 from J, leaving 10 bases between them. This chain's CDR3 is CASANLHQETQYF. DNA of the CDR3: TGTGCCAGTGCAAACCTTCACCAAGAGACCCAGTACTTC.